Here is one T cell receptor (beta chain) with its context. This clonotype has ten or more counts. The specificity of this receptor is unknown. Nothing much larger sits one base from this clone, and base qualities are not available. These data are taken from a study of early T cells in non-severe SARS-CoV-2 infection (dated by TCRdb to about 2021). Regarding the research as a whole: Because TCR sequencing relied on bulk RNA taken from unsorted whole blood, pairing of alpha and beta chains was not possible.

Set within a cohort of healthcare workers in London, UK, this nested case-control study involved weekly PCR testing of nasopharyngeal swabs along with blood sampling. Healthcare workers were enrolled in the week of the UK lockdown, from 23 to 31 March 2020, and were followed every week for up to about 16 weeks. The junction carries 18 bases between V and J, which are trimmed by 3 bases and 7 bases respectively. The CDR3 goes from the cysteine to the phenylalanine over 15 residues. The sequence is cut down to CDR3 DNA, 45 bases in frame from base 1. The investigation overall reported the following: VDJdb matching was skewed toward anti-spike CD8 responses, so virus-specific expansions were likely underestimated and private and CD4 specificities were missed.

Libraries were made using 5' RACE. Reads for this sample came from a NextSeq 500. In the TCR library protocol, unique molecular identifiers were attached to individual cDNA molecules to correct for PCR bias and sequencing error. Sequencing covered both TCR alpha and beta chains, and within each sample the abundances of alpha and beta sequences were tightly co-correlated. Turning to the authors' computational methods: Decombinator V4 was used to annotate the V gene, J gene and CDR3 of the TCR sequences. TCRs were defined as expanded if a significant change between any two time points was detected under a Poisson model with p below 0.0001. TCR abundances were normalised to the total number of TCRs sequenced in each sample and reported as counts per million. TRAV1-2 paired with TRAJ12, TRAJ20 or TRAJ33 defined MAIT TCRs, while TRAV10 paired with TRAJ18 defined iNKT TCRs. VDJdb, accessed 1 November 2021, was searched for CMV, EBV and SARS-CoV-2 annotated TCRs, with TCRs annotated for multiple antigens excluded. The public sequencing data were trimmed at Q25 with fastp and processed into clonotypes with MiXCR by TCRdb, which kept only in-frame beta chains. Rows with one shared CDR3 protein collapse into an entry with the most common genes and DNA. In this record, the V and J calls reflect TCRdb's handling and not the investigators' own analysis. The sample table contains roughly 45,000 distinct CDR3 sequences; only one count was recorded for 3.5% to 5% of them. 6% of the sample comes from the top ten.

In this chain, TRBV12-3 or TRBV12-4 is recombined with TRBJ1-1; D gene: possibly TRBD1, on 5 matching bases. This clonotype originated in an adult who was a healthcare worker with PCR-confirmed SARS-CoV-2 infection or an uninfected control (not recorded which). Sequenced sample: whole blood. The CDR3 region reads CASSFEGGAVDEAFF. The DNA reads TGTGCCAGCAGTTTCGAGGGAGGGGCCGTCGATGAAGCTTTCTTT.